This T cell receptor (beta chain) was captured in a study of T cell responses to AZD1222 COVID-19 vaccine. Germline V CDR1 and CDR2: SGHRS, YFSETQ. CDR3 length: 18 amino acids. V shed 0 bases and J 1 base; nucleotides not matched to a gene: 8. TCRdb keeps only in-frame clones here, not all; method: immunoSEQ multiplex PCR. Among 70,000 to 95,000 clones, approximately 90% were seen once, and the ten largest hold around 5.1%. This clonotype was obtained from an adult in good health. The starting material was peripheral blood, obtained on day 0 of MenACWY control vaccination. The chain has TRBV5-1 and TRBJ2-3, with 10 positions matching TRBD1. The CDR3 spells CASSLVVLGTGGTDTQYF. The CDR3 region has the DNA TGCGCCAGCAGCTTGGTTGTGTTGGGGACAGGGGGCACAGATACGCAGTATTTT.